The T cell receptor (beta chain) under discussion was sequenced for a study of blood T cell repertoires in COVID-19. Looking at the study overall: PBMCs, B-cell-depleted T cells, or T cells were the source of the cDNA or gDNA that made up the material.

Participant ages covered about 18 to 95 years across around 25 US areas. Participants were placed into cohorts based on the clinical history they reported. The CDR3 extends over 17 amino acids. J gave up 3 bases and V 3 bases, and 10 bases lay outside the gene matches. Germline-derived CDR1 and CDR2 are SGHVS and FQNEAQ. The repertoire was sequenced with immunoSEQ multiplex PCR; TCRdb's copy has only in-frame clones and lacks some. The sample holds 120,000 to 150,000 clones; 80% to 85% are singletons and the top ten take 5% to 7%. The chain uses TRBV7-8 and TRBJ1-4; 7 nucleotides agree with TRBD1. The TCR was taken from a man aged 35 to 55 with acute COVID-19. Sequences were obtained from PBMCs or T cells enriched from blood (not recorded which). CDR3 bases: TGTGCCAGCAGCTTGGGCGGGACAGTACCATCTAATGAAAAACTGTTTTTT. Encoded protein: CASSLGGTVPSNEKLFF. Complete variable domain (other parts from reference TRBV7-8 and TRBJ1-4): GAGVSQSPRYKVAKRGQDVALRCDPISGHVSLFWYQQALGQGPEFLTYFQNEAQLDKSGLPSDRFFAERPEGSVSTLKIQRTQQEDSAVYLCASSLGGTVPSNEKLFFGSGTQLSVL.